The text below deals with one T cell receptor beta chain. Its antigen is as yet unknown. The sample originates from a study of cytomegalovirus exposure and HLA in healthy donors. General study results and limits: The authors enumerated around 150 TCR beta chains as linked to cytomegalovirus. Among the CMV-associated chains, three were confirmed in vitro as specific for CMV antigens. Excluded were some V segments that proved indistinguishable, including TRBV6-2 and TRBV6-3. Presence/absence analyses assumed roughly uniform sequencing depth across donors, which may not hold.

Germline V CDR1 and CDR2: MNHNY, SVGAGI (reference sequence). The CDR3 totals 15 residues. The V gene end was trimmed by 6 bases and the J gene end by 2 bases; junction bases not matched to a gene: 8. A multiplex PCR was run with 60 Vbeta primers and 13 Jbeta primers. Assay used: immunoSEQ multiplex PCR; TCRdb lists only in-frame clones, some missing. The data show some 100,000 clones, roughly 80% seen once. The gene calls are TRBV6-6 and TRBJ2-3, with 7 nucleotides matching TRBD1. The TCR comes from a man aged 50 or older in good health and CMV-seropositive. The source material was PBMCs. The CDR3 reads CASSRPGTDTDTQYF. The CDR3, as DNA: TGTGCCAGCAGCCGGCCCGGGACAGACACAGATACGCAGTATTTT.